Below, 21 T cell receptor beta chains from the same sample are listed, as sequenced in a study of blood T cells in healthy people across ages. It was with a sample-barcoded 5' primer and a J-beta primer mix that a second PCR of roughly 6 to 12 cycles was run. TCRdb reprocessed the 5' RACE reads via MiXCR and lists one record per CDR3 protein. The table includes 1.5 million to 2 million distinct CDR3 sequences, about 30% detected once. The sequenced sample was blood. These TCRs come from a woman aged 30 to 39 in good health.

The chain combines TRBV27 with TRBJ2-7; D remains unclear. CDR1 is MNHEY and CDR2 is SMNVEV in the germline V gene (reference sequence). Between the trimmed V and J ends, which lost 2 bases and 7 bases, there was a span of 15 bases. The CDR3 is made up of 14 amino acids. In nucleotides, the CDR3 is TGTGCCAGCAGTTTAACGGTCTGGGGTGGGGAGCAGTACTTC. As protein: CASSLTVWGGEQYF.

At least ten counts were recorded for this clonotype. V usage is TRBV6-2 or TRBV6-3 and J usage is TRBJ1-2, with D perhaps matching TRBD1 (6 bases). CDR1 and CDR2 (germline): MNHEY, SVGEGT. The CDR3 length is 13 residues. Trimming removed 4 bases at V and 4 bases at J, with 10 bases between. The CDR3 bases are TGTGCCAGCAGTTCCGGGACACCCTATGGCTACACCTTC. It codes for CASSSGTPYGYTF.

This clonotype came up a few times. The gene calls are TRBV12-5 and TRBJ2-1, with 9 bases matching TRBD2. The CDR3 length is 17 residues. V lost 0 bases, J lost 6 bases, and 9 bases stayed unmatched. Germline lookup yields CDR1 LGHNT and CDR2 FRNRAP. CDR3 protein: CASGLVFAGGPLNEQFF. The CDR3, as DNA: TGTGCTAGTGGTTTGGTATTTGCGGGAGGGCCTCTCAATGAGCAGTTCTTC.

Regarding this clonotype: Given a much more abundant clone one base away, this may be a read error. The chain is built from TRBV7-2 and TRBJ2-7; the D is unclear. The germline V gene has CDR1 SGHTA and CDR2 FQGNSA. There are 14 residues in the CDR3. V was shortened by 1 base and J by 6 bases, with 13 bases between the two germline ends. The CDR3, as DNA: TGTGCCAGCAGCTTAGGTCCCTTAGCCTGCGAGCAGTACTTC. The encoded protein is CASSLGPLACEQYF.

This clonotype was counted a few times. At one end the junction does not follow the germline gene, possibly because of a read error. The chain joins TRBV24-1 to TRBJ2-7; 8 bases fit TRBD1. This CDR3 is 14 amino acids long. The germline CDR1 and CDR2 sequences are KGHDR and SFDVKD. CDR3 DNA: TGTGCCACCAGTGATTTCTGGACAGGGCACGAGCGGTACTTC. It translates to CATSDFWTGHERYF.

The table lists this clonotype with many counts. This sequence joins TRBV7-2 and TRBJ2-3, with 8 nucleotides matching TRBD1. The germline CDR1 and CDR2 sequences are SGHTA and FQGNSA. With 5 bases clipped from V and 8 bases from J, the junction kept 6 bases outside the gene matches. The CDR3 runs 13 residues. This CDR3 reads CASSEDRGATQYF. CDR3 nucleotide sequence: TGTGCCAGCAGCGAAGACAGGGGTGCTACGCAGTATTTT. The variable domain in full, with the rest retrieved from reference TRBV7-2 and TRBJ2-3, is GAGVSQSPSNKVTEKGKDVELRCDPISGHTALYWYRQSLGQGLEFLIYFQGNSAPDKSGLPSDRFSAERTGGSVSTLTIQRTQQEDSAVYLCASSEDRGATQYFGPGTRLTVL.

Worth noting for this clonotype: A much larger clonotype is one base distant, so this may be a read error. The chain joins TRBV15 to TRBJ2-1; 7 nucleotides agree with TRBD2. The J call may be incorrect, as the DNA end agrees better with TRBJ2-7. The CDR3 runs to 13 residues. The V gene's germline CDR1 is LNHNV and CDR2 YYDKDF (reference sequence). This CDR3 reads CATSLASYNEQYF. CDR3 nucleotide sequence: TGTGCCACCTCACTAGCGTCCTACAATGAGCAGTACTTC.

Here the CDR3 reads CATFGGPGAAQYF. For the CDR3, the DNA is TGTGCCACCTTCGGGGGGCCGGGTGCTGCCCAGTACTTC. The chain has TRBV6-5 and TRBJ2-7, with TRBD2 as a possible D gene (7 bases). Trimming removed 10 bases from V and 10 bases from J, with 23 bases in between. Germline CDR1 reads MNHEY; CDR2 reads SVGAGI. The CDR3 extends over 13 amino acids.

The chain employs TRBV6-5 and TRBJ2-5; the match to TRBD1 covers 9 bases. CDR3 size: 15 residues. V lost 2 bases and J lost 4; bases outside the gene matches: 5. Germline V gene sequence: CDR1 MNHEY, CDR2 SVGAGI. This chain's CDR3 is CASSYGGQGPETQYF. CDR3 bases: TGTGCCAGCAGTTACGGGGGACAGGGTCCAGAGACCCAGTACTTC.

This clonotype has more than one count but fewer than ten. V is TRBV15 and J is TRBJ2-5; TRBD1 matches 12 bases. The CDR3 has 15 amino acids. V shed 5 bases and J 5 bases; nucleotides not matched to a gene: 6. Looked up from germline, CDR1 is LNHNV and CDR2 is YYDKDF (reference sequence). CDR3 sequence (DNA): TGTGCCACCAGCCGGGACAGGGGGCGGGGGGAGACCCAGTACTTC. This codes for CATSRDRGRGETQYF.

Only a few counts were recorded for this clonotype. The rearrangement uses TRBV4-3 and TRBJ1-2; 11 bases are a match to TRBD1. Germline assignment: CDR1 LGHNA and CDR2 YSLEER. Unmatched junction bases numbered 16, after V lost 3 bases and J lost 7 bases. The CDR3 extends over 18 amino acids. The CDR3 here is CASSHQVLSDRGLGGYTF. CDR3 DNA sequence: TGCGCCAGCAGCCACCAAGTGTTGTCGGACAGGGGGCTGGGTGGCTACACCTTC.

The chain recombines TRBV28 with TRBJ1-6; 7 nucleotides agree with TRBD1. The CDR3 sequence is 14 residues long. The junction had 9 bases not matched to a gene; V was cut back by 6 bases and J by 10 bases. In germline, CDR1 is MDHEN, CDR2 SYDVKM. Written as DNA, the CDR3 is TGTGCCAGCAGGAAAGGGGGCGCGAACTCACCCCTCCACTTT. Its translation: CASRKGGANSPLHF.

The chain has TRBV4-1 and TRBJ1-5, with TRBD1 as a possible D gene (5 bases). The CDR3 covers 14 residues. Germline values: CDR1 MGHRA, CDR2 YSYEKL. The germline V and J ends were trimmed by 4 bases and 5 bases, with 12 bases remaining between them. CDR3 residues: CASSPIWGDQPQHF. The CDR3 DNA sequence: TGCGCCAGCAGCCCTATCTGGGGGGATCAGCCCCAGCATTTT.

This clonotype was recorded at least ten times. This chain's CDR3 is CAIGTGGNYEQYF. The CDR3 DNA follows: TGTGCCATCGGGACAGGGGGCAACTACGAGCAGTACTTC. J is TRBJ2-7 and V is TRBV10-3; 12 nucleotides agree with TRBD1. The ends lost 8 bases at V and 3 bases at J; junction bases unmatched: 2. The CDR3 totals 13 residues. Germline V gives CDR1 ENHRY, CDR2 SYGVKD.

This chain links TRBV20-1 with TRBJ1-5, with a possible D match to TRBD1 (6 bases). V was clipped by 6 bases and J by 1 base, with 13 bases between them. Germline V lookup: CDR1 DFQATT, CDR2 SNEGSKA (reference sequence). The CDR3 is made up of 14 amino acids. CDR3 region: CSASRGRSNQPQHF. CDR3 coding DNA: TGCAGTGCCAGCAGGGGTCGGAGCAATCAGCCCCAGCATTTT.

Only a few counts were recorded for this clonotype. This chain joins TRBV7-3 and TRBJ2-1, with 11 bases that match TRBD2. J was trimmed by 8 bases and V by 5 bases; bases with no gene match: 8. The CDR3 is made up of 15 amino acids. Germline lookup yields CDR1 SGHTA and CDR2 FQGTGA. CDR3 DNA sequence: TGTGCCAGCAGCCTCAGACTAGCGGGGTGGGATGAGCAGTTCTTC. Protein sequence: CASSLRLAGWDEQFF.

The V call is TRBV4-3, the J call TRBJ2-7; D is tentatively TRBD1 or TRBD2 (5 bases each). Germline V gene lookup returns CDR1 LGHNA and CDR2 YSLEER. Trimming pared 0 bases from V and 0 bases from J, leaving 9 bases between. The CDR3 runs to 15 residues. CDR3 region: CASSQDSGSSYEQYF. The CDR3, as DNA: TGCGCCAGCAGCCAAGATTCAGGGAGCTCCTACGAGCAGTACTTC.

The rearrangement uses TRBV20-1 and TRBJ2-5, with D tentatively TRBD2 (6 bases). The CDR3 is made up of 15 amino acids. The V end lost 3 bases, the J end lost 1 base, and 15 bases lay between the germline ends. Germline V lookup: CDR1 DFQATT, CDR2 SNEGSKA (reference sequence). The CDR3 loop is CSASLGGRIQETQYF. The CDR3 region has the DNA TGCAGTGCTAGCTTAGGTGGGAGGATCCAAGAGACCCAGTACTTC.

This clonotype was counted a few times. The CDR3 bases are TGTGCCAGCAGCTTAAAAACGCAGGCTAACAACAATGAGCAGTTCTTC. Its protein product is CASSLKTQANNNEQFF. This chain uses TRBV7-3 with TRBJ2-1; unclear D gene. The CDR3 covers 16 residues. The V gene's germline CDR1 is SGHTA and CDR2 FQGTGA. Trimming took off 1 base at V and 5 bases at J, with 15 bases between the two ends.

The chain joins TRBV7-2 to TRBJ2-1, with no clear D. CDR1 and CDR2 from the germline V gene are SGHTA and FQGNSA. There are 17 residues in the CDR3. The V end lost 1 base, the J end lost 0 bases, and 13 bases lay between the germline ends. Here the CDR3 DNA reads TGTGCCAGCAGCTTAGTTCTCAGGTCTTACTCCTACAATGAGCAGTTCTTC. Translating it yields CASSLVLRSYSYNEQFF.

This clonotype has at least ten counts. The rearrangement joins TRBV2 to TRBJ2-5; D gene unclear. This CDR3 has 14 residues. Germline V gives CDR1 SNHLY, CDR2 FYNNEI. The V gene lost 8 bases and the J gene lost 1 base, with 14 bases spanning the gap. CDR3 in DNA: TGTGCCAGCGTAAGGAGCACCGGCCAAGAGACCCAGTACTTC. It is translated as CASVRSTGQETQYF.